The 10 T cell receptor beta chains presented below share a single source sample, sequenced in a study of CD8+ T cells in alopecia areata. Sequencing templates came from extracted RNA that was reverse transcribed into cDNA. Using immunoSEQ multiplex PCR, the repertoire was profiled, and TCRdb retains in-frame clones only, with some absent. Of some 5,000 clones detected, 60% appear once; the ten largest clones hold 14%. Alopecia areata patients gave lesional scalp punch biopsies and peripheral blood samples. Input material: skin. Receptors originate from a human donor with alopecia areata.

The chain employs TRBV2 and TRBJ2-1, with TRBD2 identical over 7 bases. This CDR3 is built from 16 residues. Germline V gives CDR1 SNHLY, CDR2 FYNNEI. The junction had 10 bases not matched to a gene; V was cut back by 3 bases and J by 5 bases. The chain's CDR3 is CASSDGGLEKNNEQFF. The CDR3 DNA is TGTGCCAGCAGTGACGGAGGACTAGAGAAGAACAATGAGCAGTTCTTC. Full variable domain (remainder filled in from reference TRBV2 and TRBJ2-1): EPEVTQTPSHQVTQMGQEVILRCVPISNHLYFYWYRQILGQKVEFLVSFYNNEISEKSEIFDDQFSVERPDGSNFTLKIRSTKLEDSAMYFCASSDGGLEKNNEQFFGPGTRLTVL.

This clone has more than one count but fewer than ten. This sequence joins TRBV6-5 and TRBJ2-5, with D possibly matching TRBD1 (5 bases). CDR3 length: 14 residues. Trimming stripped 2 bases from V and 11 bases from J, with 18 bases between. Germline CDR1 reads MNHEY; CDR2 reads SVGAGI. CDR3 DNA sequence: TGTGCCAGCAGTTACGGGGCAGTCGCAGGAGAGCAGTACTTC. Translating it yields CASSYGAVAGEQYF.

The chain uses TRBV29-1 and TRBJ2-7; D unresolved. Germline-derived CDR1 and CDR2 are SQVTM and ANQGSEA. This CDR3 has 11 residues. Trimming took off 4 bases at V and 2 bases at J, with 6 bases between the two ends. In DNA form, the CDR3 reads TGCAGCGTTGGTAGTCCCTACGAGCAGTACTTC. Its translation is CSVGSPYEQYF.

The chain joins TRBV7-9 to TRBJ2-1; 7 bases align to TRBD2. V dropped 2 bases and J dropped 5; count of bases not matched to a gene: 9. Germline V CDR1 and CDR2: SEHNR, FQNEAQ (reference sequence). The CDR3 covers 16 residues. The CDR3 region has the DNA TGTGCCAGCAGCTTAAGCCGAGGACTAGGGAACAATGAGCAGTTCTTC. It specifies CASSLSRGLGNNEQFF.

J is TRBJ1-1 and V is TRBV5-6, with D possibly matching TRBD1 (5 bases). Germline values: CDR1 SGHDT, CDR2 YYEEEE. V lost 4 bases to trimming and J lost 4 bases, with 17 bases between them. This CDR3 has 15 residues. CDR3 loop: CASSLGSTGATEAFF. The DNA for the CDR3 is TGTGCCAGCAGCCTTGGTTCAACAGGCGCCACTGAAGCTTTCTTT.

The sample holds a few counts of this clone. V usage is TRBV27 and J usage is TRBJ1-6; no clear D gene. Germline loops: CDR1 MNHEY, CDR2 SMNVEV (reference sequence). This CDR3 has 15 residues. Trimming took off 5 bases at V and 4 bases at J, with 12 bases between the two ends. The CDR3 reads CASSMSRRYNSPLHF. Here the CDR3 DNA reads TGTGCCAGCAGTATGTCGCGGCGGTATAATTCACCCCTCCACTTT.

The chain combines TRBV7-6 with TRBJ2-7; weak D call: TRBD2 (5 bases). V lost 5 bases to trimming and J lost 4 bases, with 12 bases between them. Germline CDR1 reads SGHVS; CDR2 reads FNYEAQ. CDR3 length: 13 amino acids. The CDR3 loop is CASSPPGGYEQYF. The CDR3, as DNA: TGTGCCAGCAGCCCGCCAGGAGGATACGAGCAGTACTTC.

The chain carries TRBV7-9 and TRBJ1-5; D call uncertain. Trimming removed 4 bases at V and 3 bases at J, with 13 bases between. This CDR3 region has 15 residues. Germline V gene data show CDR1 as SEHNR and CDR2 as FQNEAQ (reference sequence). CDR3 protein: CASSSSQIFNQPQHF. DNA for the CDR3: TGTGCCAGCAGCTCAAGCCAGATATTCAATCAGCCCCAGCATTTT. Full variable domain (rest looked up from reference TRBV7-9 and TRBJ1-5): DTGVSQNPRHKITKRGQNVTFRCDPISEHNRLYWYRQTLGQGPEFLTYFQNEAQLEKSRLLSDRFSAERPKGSFSTLEIQRTEQGDSAMYLCASSSSQIFNQPQHFGDGTRLSIL.

The gene calls are TRBV7-9 and TRBJ2-5, with D perhaps TRBD2 (6 bases). The CDR3 consists of 16 residues. Looked up from germline, CDR1 is SEHNR and CDR2 is FQNEAQ (reference sequence). V was pared by 2 bases and J by 5 bases, with 18 bases between. CDR3 bases: TGTGCCAGCAGCTTACCCCGGGTCGGACGGGAGGAGACCCAGTACTTC. It yields the protein CASSLPRVGREETQYF.

J is TRBJ1-5 and V is TRBV2; maybe TRBD1 (6 bases). The CDR3 runs 15 residues. Germline CDR1 reads SNHLY; CDR2 reads FYNNEI. Trimming took off 6 bases at V and 0 bases at J, with 12 bases between the two ends. CDR3 nucleotides: TGTGCCAGCAGAATCCAGGGGAATAGCAATCAGCCCCAGCATTTT. Encoded protein: CASRIQGNSNQPQHF. Variable domain in full (rest from reference TRBV2 and TRBJ1-5): EPEVTQTPSHQVTQMGQEVILRCVPISNHLYFYWYRQILGQKVEFLVSFYNNEISEKSEIFDDQFSVERPDGSNFTLKIRSTKLEDSAMYFCASRIQGNSNQPQHFGDGTRLSIL.